This T cell receptor (beta chain) was profiled in a study of blood T cell repertoires in COVID-19. Looking at the study overall: T cells, B-cell-depleted T cells, or PBMCs supplied cDNA or gDNA.

Germline V gene lookup returns CDR1 SSHAT and CDR2 FNYEAQ (reference sequence). CDR3 size: 14 residues. Profiling relied on immunoSEQ multiplex PCR, and the TCRdb table lists in-frame clones only, not all of them. Altogether some 300,000 clones are present, 85% to 90% being singletons, with the ten largest covering about 4.5%. A word on this clone: A junction end diverges from the germline sequence, so it may reflect a read error.

Participants came from roughly 23 US areas, aged roughly 18 to 89 years. The chain is built from TRBV7-7 and TRBJ1-4; D call uncertain. Source material: PBMCs or T cells enriched from blood (not recorded which). The TCR originated in a woman between 18 and 29 years old with acute COVID-19. Here the CDR3 reads CASSSTPGDEKLFF. The CDR3 DNA reads as TGTGCTAGCAGCTCTACCCCCGGGGATGAAAAACTGTTTTTT. Full variable domain (rest looked up from reference TRBV7-7 and TRBJ1-4): GAGVSQSPRYKVTKRGQDVTLRCDPISSHATLYWYQQALGQGPEFLTYFNYEAQPDKSGLPSDRFSAERPEGSISTLTIQRTEQRDSAMYRCASSSTPGDEKLFFGSGTQLSVL.